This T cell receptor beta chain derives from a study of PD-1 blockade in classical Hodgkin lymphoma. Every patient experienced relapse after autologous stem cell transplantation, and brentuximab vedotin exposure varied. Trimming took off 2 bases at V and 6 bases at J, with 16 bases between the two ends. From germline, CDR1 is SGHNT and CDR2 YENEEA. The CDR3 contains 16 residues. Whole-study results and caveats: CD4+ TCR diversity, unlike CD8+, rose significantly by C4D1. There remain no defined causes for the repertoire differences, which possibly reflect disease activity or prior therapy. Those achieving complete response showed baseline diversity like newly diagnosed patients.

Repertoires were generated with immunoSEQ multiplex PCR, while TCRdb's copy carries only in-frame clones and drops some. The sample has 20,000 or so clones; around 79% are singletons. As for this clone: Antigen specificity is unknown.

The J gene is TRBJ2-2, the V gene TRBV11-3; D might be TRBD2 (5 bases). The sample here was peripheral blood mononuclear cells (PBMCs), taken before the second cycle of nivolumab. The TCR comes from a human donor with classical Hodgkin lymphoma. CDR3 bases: TGTGCCAGCAGCTTAACATGGAGAGGGTCCCCCGGGGAGCTGTTTTTT. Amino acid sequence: CASSLTWRGSPGELFF.